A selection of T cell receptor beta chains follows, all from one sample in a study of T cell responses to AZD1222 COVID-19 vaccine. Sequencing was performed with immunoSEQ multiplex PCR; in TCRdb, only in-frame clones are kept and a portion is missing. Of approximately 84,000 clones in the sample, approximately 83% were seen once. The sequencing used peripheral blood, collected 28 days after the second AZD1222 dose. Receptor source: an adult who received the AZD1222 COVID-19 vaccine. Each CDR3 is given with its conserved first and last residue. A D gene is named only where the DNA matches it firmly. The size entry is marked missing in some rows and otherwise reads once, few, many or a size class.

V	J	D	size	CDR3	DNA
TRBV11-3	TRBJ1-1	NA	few	CASSLVGNTEAFF	TGTGCCAGCAGCTTAGTCGGGAACACTGAAGCTTTCTTT
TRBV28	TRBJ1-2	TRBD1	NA	CASSFRTGYYGYTF	TGTGCCAGCAGTTTTCGGACAGGGTACTATGGCTACACCTTC
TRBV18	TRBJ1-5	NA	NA	CASSRLQGLGNQPQHF	TGTGCCAGCTCACGACTTCAGGGGTTGGGCAATCAGCCCCAGCATTTT
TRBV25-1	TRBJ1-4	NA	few	CASSEYSSTQGRGEKLFF	TGTGCCAGCAGTGAATACTCATCAACACAGGGCAGGGGTGAAAAACTGTTTTTT
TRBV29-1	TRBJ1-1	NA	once	CSVTEHGNTEAFF	TGCAGCGTGACAGAACATGGGAACACTGAAGCTTTCTTT
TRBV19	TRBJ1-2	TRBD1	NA	CASSIARDSFYGYTF	TGTGCCAGTAGTATAGCCAGGGACAGCTTCTATGGCTACACCTTC
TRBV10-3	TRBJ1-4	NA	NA	CAISESEGRGEKLFF	TGTGCCATCAGTGAGTCGGAGGGTCGGGGCGAAAAACTGTTTTTT
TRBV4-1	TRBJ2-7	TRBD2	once	CASSHRSAGAYEQYF	TGCGCCAGCAGCCATCGTTCGGCGGGGGCCTACGAGCAGTACTTC
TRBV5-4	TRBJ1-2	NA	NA	CASSPQGRTDGYTF	TGTGCCAGCAGCCCCCAGGGCAGGACGGATGGCTACACCTTC
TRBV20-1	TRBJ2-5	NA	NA	CSASLYRWETQYF	TGCAGTGCTAGTCTATATCGTTGGGAGACCCAGTACTTC
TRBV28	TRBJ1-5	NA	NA	CASSLGGAYSNQPQHF	TGTGCCAGCAGTTTAGGAGGGGCTTATAGCAATCAGCCCCAGCATTTT
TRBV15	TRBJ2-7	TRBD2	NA	CATSREDWLAGYEQYF	TGTGCCACCAGCAGAGAGGATTGGTTAGCGGGGTACGAGCAGTACTTC
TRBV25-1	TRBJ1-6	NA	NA	CASRMTANNNSPLHF	TGTGCCAGCAGGATGACAGCGAACAATAATTCACCCCTCCACTTT
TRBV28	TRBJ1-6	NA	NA	CASSSFLTDNSPLHF	TGTGCCAGCAGTTCCTTTCTGACAGATAATTCACCCCTCCACTTT
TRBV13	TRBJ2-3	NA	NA	CASSQRDSQSDF	TGTGCCAGCAGCCAACGGGACTCCCAATCGGATTTT
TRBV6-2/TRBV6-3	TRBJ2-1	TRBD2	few	CASSLLGTSGYNEQFF	TGTGCCAGCAGTCTACTCGGGACTAGCGGCTACAATGAGCAGTTCTTC